A selection of T cell receptor beta chains follows, all from one sample in a study of response to subunit inactivated influenza vaccine. Each CDR3 protein gets one entry after TCRdb re-called the RT-PCR reads with MiXCR. The sample shows hundreds of thousands of distinct CDR3 sequences, about 15% of them seen only once. The source material was PBMCs from blood, sampled 11 to 12 days after vaccination. These receptors all come from a man between 45 and 60 years old who received an inactivated influenza vaccine. Each CDR3 is given with its conserved first and last residue. The order of the fields is J gene, D gene, V gene, clone size, CDR3 DNA, CDR3 protein. A D gene is named only where the DNA matches it firmly. A row's size may be missing; if present it is once, few, many or a size class.

J gene: TRBJ1-3; D gene: .; V gene: TRBV20-1; clone size: .; CDR3 DNA: TGCAGTGCTAATAACAGGGACGGAAACACCATATATTTT; CDR3 protein: CSANNRDGNTIYF
J gene: TRBJ2-3; D gene: TRBD2; V gene: TRBV30; clone size: .; CDR3 DNA: TGTGCCTGGAGACGGAGAAGGACTAGCGGCACAGATACGCAGTATTTT; CDR3 protein: CAWRRRRTSGTDTQYF
J gene: TRBJ2-2; D gene: .; V gene: TRBV10-2; clone size: few; CDR3 DNA: TGCGCCAGCAAGGTTCCTGGGACAACGAACACCGGGGAGCTGTTTTTT; CDR3 protein: CASKVPGTTNTGELFF
J gene: TRBJ2-7; D gene: TRBD1; V gene: TRBV7-8; clone size: .; CDR3 DNA: TGTGCCAGCAGCTCCCGGACAGGGGACGAGCAGTACTTC; CDR3 protein: CASSSRTGDEQYF
J gene: TRBJ2-5; D gene: .; V gene: TRBV3-1; clone size: .; CDR3 DNA: TGTGCCAGCAGCCAAGAGTGGGTTCAGGAGACCCAGTACTTC; CDR3 protein: CASSQEWVQETQYF
J gene: TRBJ2-2; D gene: TRBD1; V gene: TRBV29-1; clone size: .; CDR3 DNA: TGCAGCGTCGTTAAACCGGGACAGGGGGCTGCCGGGGAGCTGTTTTTT; CDR3 protein: CSVVKPGQGAAGELFF
J gene: TRBJ1-2; D gene: .; V gene: TRBV20-1; clone size: many; CDR3 DNA: TGCAGTGCTAGAGATCCGGGTACTTATGGCTACACCTTC; CDR3 protein: CSARDPGTYGYTF
J gene: TRBJ1-1; D gene: .; V gene: TRBV20-1; clone size: few; CDR3 DNA: TGCAGTGCTACCTCCCAGAGGACCCTAAACACTGAAGCTTTCTTT; CDR3 protein: CSATSQRTLNTEAFF
J gene: TRBJ1-1; D gene: TRBD1; V gene: TRBV12-3/TRBV12-4; clone size: few; CDR3 DNA: TGTGCCAGCAGCCGCAGACAGGGCGAAGCTTTCTTT; CDR3 protein: CASSRRQGEAFF
J gene: TRBJ2-2; D gene: .; V gene: TRBV19; clone size: .; CDR3 DNA: TGTGCCAGTAGAACACCTCTAGAGCGGCCCGGGGAGCTGTTTTTT; CDR3 protein: CASRTPLERPGELFF
J gene: TRBJ2-7; D gene: TRBD2; V gene: TRBV6-1; clone size: .; CDR3 DNA: TGTGCCAGCAGTATGACTAGCGGGAGATACGAGCAGTACTTC; CDR3 protein: CASSMTSGRYEQYF
J gene: TRBJ2-4; D gene: .; V gene: TRBV12-3/TRBV12-4; clone size: few; CDR3 DNA: TGTGCCAGCAGTGGCCCAGGGATTGTCAAAAACATTCAGTACTTC; CDR3 protein: CASSGPGIVKNIQYF
J gene: TRBJ2-5; D gene: .; V gene: TRBV5-1; clone size: .; CDR3 DNA: TGCGCCAGCAGCTCCCCGGAGGGCGGAGAGACCCAGTACTTC; CDR3 protein: CASSSPEGGETQYF
J gene: TRBJ1-2; D gene: TRBD1; V gene: TRBV7-9; clone size: few; CDR3 DNA: TGTGCCAGCAGCTTCCGGGACAGGGGTAACTATGGCTACACCTTC; CDR3 protein: CASSFRDRGNYGYTF
J gene: TRBJ2-5; D gene: TRBD2; V gene: TRBV7-8; clone size: .; CDR3 DNA: TGTGCCAGCAGCTCGACTAGCGGGAAGACCCAGTACTTC; CDR3 protein: CASSSTSGKTQYF
J gene: TRBJ2-1; D gene: .; V gene: TRBV7-9; clone size: many; CDR3 DNA: TGTCTTTGTGGTTCCTACAATGAGCAGTTCTTC; CDR3 protein: CLCGSYNEQFF
J gene: TRBJ1-1; D gene: .; V gene: TRBV7-2; clone size: .; CDR3 DNA: TGTGCCAGCAGCTTACTCAGGATCGGCACTGAAGCTTTCTTT; CDR3 protein: CASSLLRIGTEAFF
J gene: TRBJ1-4; D gene: .; V gene: TRBV5-1; clone size: .; CDR3 DNA: TGCGCCAGCAGCTTGGAATTCGAAAAACTGTTTTTT; CDR3 protein: CASSLEFEKLFF
J gene: TRBJ2-7; D gene: TRBD2; V gene: TRBV6-2/TRBV6-3; clone size: .; CDR3 DNA: TGTGCCAGCAGACGCCCGGGACTAGAGATGGGGGAGCAGTACTTC; CDR3 protein: CASRRPGLEMGEQYF
J gene: TRBJ2-3; D gene: .; V gene: TRBV7-2; clone size: .; CDR3 DNA: TGTGCCAGCAGCTTAGGTCGGGCAGGTTTAGGTAGAGATACGCAGTATTTT; CDR3 protein: CASSLGRAGLGRDTQYF
J gene: TRBJ2-1; D gene: TRBD2; V gene: TRBV11-2; clone size: few; CDR3 DNA: TGTGCCAGCAGCTTAGGTCTAGCGGGAGACTCGGGGTCCTACAATGAGCAGTTCTTC; CDR3 protein: CASSLGLAGDSGSYNEQFF
J gene: TRBJ1-1; D gene: .; V gene: TRBV20-1; clone size: .; CDR3 DNA: TGCAGTGCTAGAGATGGGGGTTACGGCACTGAAGCTTTCTTT; CDR3 protein: CSARDGGYGTEAFF